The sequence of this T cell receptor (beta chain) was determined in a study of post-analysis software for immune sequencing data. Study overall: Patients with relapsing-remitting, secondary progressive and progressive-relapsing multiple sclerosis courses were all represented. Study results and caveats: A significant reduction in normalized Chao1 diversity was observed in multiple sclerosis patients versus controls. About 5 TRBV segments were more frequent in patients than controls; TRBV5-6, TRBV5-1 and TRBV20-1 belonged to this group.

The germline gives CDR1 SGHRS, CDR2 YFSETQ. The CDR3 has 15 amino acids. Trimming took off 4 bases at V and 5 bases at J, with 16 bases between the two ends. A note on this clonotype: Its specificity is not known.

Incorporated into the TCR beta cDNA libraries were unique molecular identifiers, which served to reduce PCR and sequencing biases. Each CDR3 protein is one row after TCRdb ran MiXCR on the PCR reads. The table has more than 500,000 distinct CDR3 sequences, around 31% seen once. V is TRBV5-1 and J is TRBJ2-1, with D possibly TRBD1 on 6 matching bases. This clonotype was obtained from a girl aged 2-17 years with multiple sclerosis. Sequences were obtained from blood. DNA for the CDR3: TGCGCCAGCAGCCAGATGGCAGGGGCCCACAATGAGCAGTTCTTC. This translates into CASSQMAGAHNEQFF.